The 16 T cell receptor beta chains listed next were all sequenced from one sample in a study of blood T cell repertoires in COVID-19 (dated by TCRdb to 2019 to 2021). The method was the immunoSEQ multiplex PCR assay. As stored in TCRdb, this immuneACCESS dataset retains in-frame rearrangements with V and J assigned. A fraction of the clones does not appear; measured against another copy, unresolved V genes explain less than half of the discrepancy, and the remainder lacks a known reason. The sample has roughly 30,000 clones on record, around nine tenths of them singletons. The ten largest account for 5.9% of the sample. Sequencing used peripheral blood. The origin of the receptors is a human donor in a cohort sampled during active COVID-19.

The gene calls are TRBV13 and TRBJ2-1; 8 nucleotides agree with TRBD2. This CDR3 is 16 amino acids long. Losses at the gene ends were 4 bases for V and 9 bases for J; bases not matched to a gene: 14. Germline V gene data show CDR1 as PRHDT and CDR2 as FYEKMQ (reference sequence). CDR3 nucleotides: TGTGCCAGCAGCTCGCCACCACAAGCGGGGGCGCGTGAGCAGTTCTTC. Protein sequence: CASSSPPQAGAREQFF.

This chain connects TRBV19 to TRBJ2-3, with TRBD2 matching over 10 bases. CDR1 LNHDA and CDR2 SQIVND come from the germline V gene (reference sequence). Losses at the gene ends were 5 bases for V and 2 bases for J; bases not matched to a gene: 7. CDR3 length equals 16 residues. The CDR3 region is CASSASGTSVTDTQYF. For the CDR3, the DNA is TGTGCCAGTAGTGCCTCCGGGACTAGCGTCACAGATACGCAGTATTTT.

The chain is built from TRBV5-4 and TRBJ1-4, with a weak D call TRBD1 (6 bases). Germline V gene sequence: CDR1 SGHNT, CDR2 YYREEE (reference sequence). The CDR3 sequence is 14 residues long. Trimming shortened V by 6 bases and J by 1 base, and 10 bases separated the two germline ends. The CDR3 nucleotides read TGTGCCAGCAACCTACAGGGAACTAATGAAAAACTGTTTTTT. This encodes CASNLQGTNEKLFF.

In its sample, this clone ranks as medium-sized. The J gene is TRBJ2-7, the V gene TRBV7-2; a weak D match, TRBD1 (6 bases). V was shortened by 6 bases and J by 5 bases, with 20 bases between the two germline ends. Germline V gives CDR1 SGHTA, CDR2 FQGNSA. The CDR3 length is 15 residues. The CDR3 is CASSLTYRESDEQYF. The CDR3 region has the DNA TGTGCCAGCAGTTTAACCTACAGGGAATCGGACGAGCAGTACTTC.

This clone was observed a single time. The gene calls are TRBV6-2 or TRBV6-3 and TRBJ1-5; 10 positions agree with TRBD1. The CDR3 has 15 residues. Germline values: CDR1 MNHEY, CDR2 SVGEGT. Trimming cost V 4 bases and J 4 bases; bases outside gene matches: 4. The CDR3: CASSSTGGRNQPQHF. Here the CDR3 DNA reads TGTGCCAGCAGTTCGACAGGGGGCCGGAATCAGCCCCAGCATTTT.

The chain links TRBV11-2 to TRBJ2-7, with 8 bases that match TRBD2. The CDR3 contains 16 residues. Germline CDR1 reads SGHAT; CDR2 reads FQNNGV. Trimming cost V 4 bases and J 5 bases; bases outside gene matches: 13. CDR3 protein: CASSWSVRGGLDEQYF. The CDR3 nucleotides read TGTGCCAGCAGCTGGAGCGTACGGGGGGGCCTCGACGAGCAGTACTTC.

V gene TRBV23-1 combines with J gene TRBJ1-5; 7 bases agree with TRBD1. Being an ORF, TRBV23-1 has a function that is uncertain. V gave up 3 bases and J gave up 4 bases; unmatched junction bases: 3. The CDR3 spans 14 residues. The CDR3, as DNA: TGCGCCAGCAGTCAGGACAGGTGGAATCAGCCCCAGCATTTT. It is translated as CASSQDRWNQPQHF.

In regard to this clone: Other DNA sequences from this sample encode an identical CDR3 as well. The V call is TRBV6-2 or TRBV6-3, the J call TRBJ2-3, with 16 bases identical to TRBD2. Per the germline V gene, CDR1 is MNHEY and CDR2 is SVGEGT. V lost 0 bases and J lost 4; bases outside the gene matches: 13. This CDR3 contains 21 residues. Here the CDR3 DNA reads TGTGCCAGCAGTTACTCCGGGACTAGCGGGGGGGAAGGCCTCTTCTCAGATACGCAGTATTTT. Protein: CASSYSGTSGGEGLFSDTQYF.

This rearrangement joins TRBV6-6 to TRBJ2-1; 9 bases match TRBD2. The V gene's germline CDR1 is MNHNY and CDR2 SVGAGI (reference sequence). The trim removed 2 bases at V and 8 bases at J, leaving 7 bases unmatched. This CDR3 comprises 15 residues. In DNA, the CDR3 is TGTGCCAGCAGTTACCTTGGCGGGGGGGCGGATGAGCAGTTCTTC. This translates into CASSYLGGGADEQFF.

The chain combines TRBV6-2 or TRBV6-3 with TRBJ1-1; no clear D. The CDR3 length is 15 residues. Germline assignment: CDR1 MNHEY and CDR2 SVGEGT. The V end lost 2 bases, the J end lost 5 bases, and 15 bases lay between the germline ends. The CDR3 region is CASSYTTRGGTEAFF. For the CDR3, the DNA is TGTGCCAGCAGTTACACAACGCGGGGTGGGACTGAAGCTTTCTTT.

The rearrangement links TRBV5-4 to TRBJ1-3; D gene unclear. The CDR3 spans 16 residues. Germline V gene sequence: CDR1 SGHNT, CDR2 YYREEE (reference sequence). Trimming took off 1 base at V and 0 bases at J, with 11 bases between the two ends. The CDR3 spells CASSLNLDYSGNTIYF. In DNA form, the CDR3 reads TGTGCCAGCAGCTTGAATCTGGACTACTCTGGAAACACCATATATTTT.

CDR3 nucleotide sequence: TGTGCCACCAGCAGAACAGTCCAGGGGAGCTACGAGCAGTACTTC. Protein product: CATSRTVQGSYEQYF. V and J are TRBV15 and TRBJ2-7; possibly TRBD1 for D (6 bases). Germline lookup yields CDR1 LNHNV and CDR2 YYDKDF (reference sequence). Trimming left V 2 bases short and J 3 bases short, with 14 bases between. The CDR3 spans 15 residues.

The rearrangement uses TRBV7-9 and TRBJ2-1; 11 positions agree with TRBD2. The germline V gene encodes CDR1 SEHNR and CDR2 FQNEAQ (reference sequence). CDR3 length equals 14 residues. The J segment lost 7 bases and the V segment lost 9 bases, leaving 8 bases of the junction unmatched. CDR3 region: CASAIAGGFNEQFF. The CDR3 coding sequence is TGTGCCAGTGCGATAGCGGGGGGGTTTAATGAGCAGTTCTTC.

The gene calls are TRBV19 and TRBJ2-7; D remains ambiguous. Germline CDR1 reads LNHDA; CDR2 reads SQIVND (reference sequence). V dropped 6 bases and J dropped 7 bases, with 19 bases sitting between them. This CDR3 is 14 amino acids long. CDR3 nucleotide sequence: TGTGCCAGTAGCCGACTTCTTGGGTACGGGGAGCAGTACTTC. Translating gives CASSRLLGYGEQYF.

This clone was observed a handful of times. The CDR3 nucleotides are TGTGCCAGCAGGGGACCGGGACAGGGGTTTGGTTCACCCCTCCACTTT. Translating gives CASRGPGQGFGSPLHF. This chain uses TRBV2 with TRBJ1-6, with 10 bases lining up with TRBD1. This CDR3 region has 16 residues. V dropped 6 bases and J dropped 9; count of bases not matched to a gene: 11. The V gene's germline CDR1 is SNHLY and CDR2 FYNNEI.

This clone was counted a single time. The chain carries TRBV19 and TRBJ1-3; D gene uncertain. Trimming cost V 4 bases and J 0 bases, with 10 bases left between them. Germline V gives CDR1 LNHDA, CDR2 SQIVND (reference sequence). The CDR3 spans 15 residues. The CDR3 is CASSSYSTSGNTIYF. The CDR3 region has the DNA TGTGCCAGTAGTAGCTACAGCACCTCTGGAAACACCATATATTTT.